This TCR beta chain appears in the sequencing data of a study of control samples from healthy donors and cancer patients. Clones were sequenced by immunoSEQ multiplex PCR, and TCRdb holds only the in-frame ones, with some missing. The sample records over 85,000 clones, roughly 93% being singletons. Germline values: CDR1 MDHEN, CDR2 SYDVKM. This CDR3 is built from 15 residues. V shed 2 bases and J shed 2 bases, with 13 bases lying between them. This clonotype originated in a young woman in good health. J is TRBJ2-7 and V is TRBV28, with D possibly being TRBD2 (6 bases). Sequencing input: blood. CDR3 region: CASSLPGLTPYEQYF. DNA for the CDR3: TGTGCCAGCAGTTTACCGGGACTCACCCCCTACGAGCAGTACTTC. Full variable domain (remainder filled in from reference TRBV28 and TRBJ2-7): DVKVTQSSRYLVKRTGEKVFLECVQDMDHENMFWYRQDPGLGLRLIYFSYDVKMKEKGDIPEGYSVSREKKERFSLILESASTNQTSMYLCASSLPGLTPYEQYFGPGTRLTVT.